This is a list of T cell receptor beta chains from one sample in a study of a mutant IDH1 vaccine in newly diagnosed glioma. The repertoire was sequenced with immunoSEQ multiplex PCR; TCRdb's copy has only in-frame clones and lacks some. The table includes about 56,000 clones, 70% to 85% detected once. Their specific antigens are unknown. The sequencing used PBMCs, collected from a glioma patient whose treatment included an IDH1 peptide vaccine. The origin of the receptors is a middle-aged man with glioma. The CDR3 runs from the conserved cysteine through the conserved F or W. D genes are given only for firm matches. Some rows have no size entry. The others give once, few or many, or a class for an expanded clone.

D: .; J: TRBJ2-3; V: TRBV9; size: .; DNA: TGTGCCAGCAGCCCCACCAGAGCAACAGATACGCAGTATTTT; CDR3: CASSPTRATDTQYF
D: TRBD2; J: TRBJ2-7; V: TRBV29-1; size: .; DNA: TGCAGCGTTGAGATCGCGGGGGGCAACTCCTACGAGCAGTACTTC; CDR3: CSVEIAGGNSYEQYF
D: .; J: TRBJ1-2; V: TRBV6-5; size: .; DNA: TGTGCCAGCAGTAGGGACCCTAGAAGGGGCTACACCTTC; CDR3: CASSRDPRRGYTF
D: TRBD1; J: TRBJ1-1; V: TRBV29-1; size: .; DNA: TGCAGCGTACGACAGGGGGGCCACACTGAAGCTTTCTTT; CDR3: CSVRQGGHTEAFF
D: TRBD2; J: TRBJ2-3; V: TRBV7-8; size: .; DNA: TGTGCCAGCAGCGGCCCTAGCGGGGGGGCAGGAAATACGCAGTATTTT; CDR3: CASSGPSGGAGNTQYF
D: .; J: TRBJ2-1; V: TRBV2; size: .; DNA: TGTGCCAGCAGCATTACTAGTGGCTACTACAATGAGCAGTTCTTC; CDR3: CASSITSGYYNEQFF
D: TRBD1; J: TRBJ2-7; V: TRBV7-9; size: .; DNA: TGTGCCAGCAGCTTGGACAGGGGTAGTGGCGAGCAGTACTTC; CDR3: CASSLDRGSGEQYF
D: TRBD2; J: TRBJ2-5; V: TRBV30; size: once; DNA: TGTGCCTGGCGACTAGCGGGGGGAAAGACCCAGTACTTC; CDR3: CAWRLAGGKTQYF
D: TRBD1; J: TRBJ2-5; V: TRBV7-2; size: few; DNA: TGTGCCAGCAGCTCGAGGACAGGGTTCGGAGAGACCCAGTACTTC; CDR3: CASSSRTGFGETQYF
D: .; J: TRBJ2-1; V: TRBV4-2; size: .; DNA: TGTGCCAGCAGCCAAGGGACGGACCCCAGGGTGTTCTTC; CDR3: CASSQGTDPRVFF
D: .; J: TRBJ2-1; V: TRBV25-1; size: .; DNA: TGTGCCAGCTCAGGGGATATCTCCTACAATGAGCAGTTCTTC; CDR3: CASSGDISYNEQFF
D: .; J: TRBJ2-5; V: TRBV7-9; size: .; DNA: TGTGCCAGCAGCTTAGCAGAGACCCAGTACTTC; CDR3: CASSLAETQYF
D: .; J: TRBJ1-5; V: TRBV7-2; size: once; DNA: TGTGCCAGCAGCCCGGGGGTTTGGAGCAATCAGCCCCAGCATTTT; CDR3: CASSPGVWSNQPQHF
D: .; J: TRBJ1-4; V: TRBV19; size: .; DNA: TGTGCCAGTAGTATAGGAGACGTTCGGCTGTTTTTT; CDR3: CASSIGDVRLFF
D: .; J: TRBJ1-2; V: TRBV19; size: .; DNA: TGTGCCAGTAACCCTTCGACAGGAAGCCCATCTGGCTACACCTTC; CDR3: CASNPSTGSPSGYTF
D: .; J: TRBJ1-4; V: TRBV27; size: .; DNA: TGTGCCAGCAGCCCTGAGGGGGCTAATGAAAAACTGTTTTTT; CDR3: CASSPEGANEKLFF
D: .; J: TRBJ2-5; V: TRBV5-1; size: .; DNA: TGCGCCAGCAAGAGAGGGGGGGGCCAAGAGACCCAGTACTTC; CDR3: CASKRGGGQETQYF
D: .; J: TRBJ2-5; V: TRBV5-6; size: .; DNA: TGTGCCAGCAGCTCGACTTTGGAGACCCAGTACTTC; CDR3: CASSSTLETQYF
D: TRBD1; J: TRBJ1-5; V: TRBV28; size: once; DNA: TGTGCCAGCAGGGGGAGACAGGGATCCTATCAGCCCCAGCATTTT; CDR3: CASRGRQGSYQPQHF
D: TRBD1; J: TRBJ1-1; V: TRBV30; size: few; DNA: TGTGCCTGGAGTACAGGGACAGGGAGGTCGGTGGGCACTGAAGCTTTCTTT; CDR3: CAWSTGTGRSVGTEAFF
D: .; J: TRBJ1-5; V: TRBV9; size: .; DNA: TGTGCCAGCAGCGTAGGTGCCAATCAGCCCCAGCATTTT; CDR3: CASSVGANQPQHF
D: TRBD1; J: TRBJ2-7; V: TRBV13; size: .; DNA: TGTGCCAGCAGCCCGCAGGACAGGACCTACGAGCAGTACTTC; CDR3: CASSPQDRTYEQYF
D: .; J: TRBJ2-5; V: TRBV15; size: .; DNA: TGTGCCACCAGCAGAGAGTACGAGAGCGGAGAGACCCAGTACTTC; CDR3: CATSREYESGETQYF
D: TRBD1; J: TRBJ2-7; V: TRBV9; size: .; DNA: TGTGCCAGCAGCACTGACAGGGAGCACGAGCAGTACTTC; CDR3: CASSTDREHEQYF
D: .; J: TRBJ1-2; V: TRBV7-8; size: .; DNA: TGTGCCAGCAGCTTAGGGGTGGGGGTTCCTGGCTACACCTTC; CDR3: CASSLGVGVPGYTF
D: .; J: TRBJ1-1; V: TRBV5-6; size: .; DNA: TGTGCCAGCAGCCCGAGACCAGGGGCGGGTTTGTGGGAAGCTTTCTTT; CDR3: CASSPRPGAGLWEAFF
D: TRBD1; J: TRBJ2-4; V: TRBV27; size: .; DNA: TGTGCCAGCAGTCCCCGGGGGACAGGGTTGGGCATTCAGTACTTC; CDR3: CASSPRGTGLGIQYF
D: .; J: TRBJ2-2; V: TRBV2; size: .; DNA: TGTGCCAGCAGCGGACACTCCGGGGAGCTGTTTTTT; CDR3: CASSGHSGELFF
D: TRBD2; J: TRBJ2-3; V: TRBV9; size: .; DNA: TGTGCCAGCAGCGAGGAGGGTAGCGGGGGGATCGCAGATACGCAGTATTTT; CDR3: CASSEEGSGGIADTQYF